This T cell receptor (beta chain) originates from a study of human T cells and chemical hapten exposure. Regarding the study as a whole: It was expanded TCRs that formed significantly more large CDR3 similarity clusters than controls did. Once DPC sensitization occurred, TCRs above 1 in 1000 frequency showed no change.

In TCRdb, the RACE reads were re-called with MiXCR into one record per CDR3 protein. The repertoire holds under 75,000 distinct CDR3 sequences, with more than 9.5% as singletons. The time point was: patch test 3, about 24 weeks after DPC sensitization. Treatment noted: therapeutic diphenylcyclopropenone sensitization with weekly scalp DPC. Germline V lookup: CDR1 SQVTM, CDR2 ANQGSEA. This CDR3 is built from 14 residues. V lost 0 bases and J lost 4, with 12 bases in between. This clonotype was detected many times. Antigen unknown. The sample was whole blood, taken in connection with sensitization to the hapten diphenylcyclopropenone (DPC). This sequence was found in a woman between 50 and 59 years old with alopecia areata. Some clones in this sample may be carry-over from other donors' samples. V and J are TRBV29-1 and TRBJ1-2; a weak D match, TRBD1 (6 bases). The CDR3: CSVEDKGDLYGYTF. The CDR3 coding sequence is TGCAGCGTTGAAGATAAGGGGGACCTCTATGGCTACACCTTC.